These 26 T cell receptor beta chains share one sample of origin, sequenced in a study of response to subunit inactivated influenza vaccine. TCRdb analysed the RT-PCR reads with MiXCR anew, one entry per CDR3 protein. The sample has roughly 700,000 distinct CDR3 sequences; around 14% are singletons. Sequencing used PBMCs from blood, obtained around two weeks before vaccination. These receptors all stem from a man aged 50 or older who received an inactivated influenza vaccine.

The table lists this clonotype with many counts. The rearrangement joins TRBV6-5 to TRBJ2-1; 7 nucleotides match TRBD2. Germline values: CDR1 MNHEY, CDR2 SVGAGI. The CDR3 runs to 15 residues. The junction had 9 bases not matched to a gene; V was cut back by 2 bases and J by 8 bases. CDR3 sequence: CASSYTVGTKDEQFF. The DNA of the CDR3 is TGTGCCAGCAGTTACACAGTTGGGACTAAGGATGAGCAGTTCTTC.

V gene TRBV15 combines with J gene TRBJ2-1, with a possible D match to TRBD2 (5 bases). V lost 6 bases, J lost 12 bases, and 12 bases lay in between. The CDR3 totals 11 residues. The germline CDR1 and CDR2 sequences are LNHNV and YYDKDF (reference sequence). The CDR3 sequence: CATRDLTAQFF. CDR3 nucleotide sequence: TGTGCCACCAGGGACTTGACTGCGCAGTTCTTC.

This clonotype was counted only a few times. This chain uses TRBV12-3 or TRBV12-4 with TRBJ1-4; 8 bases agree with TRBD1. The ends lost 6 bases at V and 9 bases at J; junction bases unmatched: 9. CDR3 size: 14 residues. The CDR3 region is CASSWQGAQKKLFF. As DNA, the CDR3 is TGTGCCAGCAGCTGGCAGGGGGCGCAAAAAAAACTGTTTTTT.

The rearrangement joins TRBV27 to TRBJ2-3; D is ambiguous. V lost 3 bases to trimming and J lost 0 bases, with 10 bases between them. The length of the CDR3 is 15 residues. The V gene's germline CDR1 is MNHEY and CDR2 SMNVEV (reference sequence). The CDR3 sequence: CASSFRTYSTDTQYF. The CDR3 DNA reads TGTGCCAGCAGTTTTCGGACCTACAGCACAGATACGCAGTATTTT.

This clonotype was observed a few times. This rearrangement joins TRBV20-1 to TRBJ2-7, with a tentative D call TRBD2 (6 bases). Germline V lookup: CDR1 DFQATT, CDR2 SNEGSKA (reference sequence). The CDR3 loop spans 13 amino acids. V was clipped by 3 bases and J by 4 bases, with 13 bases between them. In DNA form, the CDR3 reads TGCAGTGCTAGGGAGGGAAACCCGTACGAGCAGTACTTC. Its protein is CSAREGNPYEQYF.

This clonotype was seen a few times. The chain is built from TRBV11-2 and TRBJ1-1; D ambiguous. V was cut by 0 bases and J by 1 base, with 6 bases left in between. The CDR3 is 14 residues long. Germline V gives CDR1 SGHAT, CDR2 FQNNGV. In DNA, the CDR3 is TGTGCCAGCAGCTTAGATAACCCGAACACTGAAGCTTTCTTT. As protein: CASSLDNPNTEAFF.

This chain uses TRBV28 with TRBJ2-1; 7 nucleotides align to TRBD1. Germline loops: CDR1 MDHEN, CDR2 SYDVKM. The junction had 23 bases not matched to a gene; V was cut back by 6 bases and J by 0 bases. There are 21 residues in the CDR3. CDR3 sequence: CASSSHRLRGGSPSSYNEQFF. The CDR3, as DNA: TGTGCCAGCAGCTCCCACCGTTTGAGAGGGGGCTCCCCGAGCTCCTACAATGAGCAGTTCTTC.

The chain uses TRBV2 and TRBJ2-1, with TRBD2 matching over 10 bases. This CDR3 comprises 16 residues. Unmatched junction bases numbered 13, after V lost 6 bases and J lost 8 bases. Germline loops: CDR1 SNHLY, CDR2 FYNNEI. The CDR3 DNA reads TGTGCCAGCAGACCCGGACTAGCGGAAAATCTGCATGAGCAGTTCTTC. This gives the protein CASRPGLAENLHEQFF.

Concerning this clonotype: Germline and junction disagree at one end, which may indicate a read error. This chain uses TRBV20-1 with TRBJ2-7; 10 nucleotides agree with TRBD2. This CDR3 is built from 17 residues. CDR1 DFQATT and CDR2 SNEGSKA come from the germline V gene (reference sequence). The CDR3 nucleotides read TGCTGTGCTAGAGTGACAGATAGCGGGGGGAGCTCCTACGAGCAGTACTTC. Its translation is CCARVTDSGGSSYEQYF.

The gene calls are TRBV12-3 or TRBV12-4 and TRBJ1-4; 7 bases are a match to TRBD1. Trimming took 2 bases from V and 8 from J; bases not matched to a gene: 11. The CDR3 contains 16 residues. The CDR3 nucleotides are TGTGCCAGCAGTTTAAGGGTTAGACAGGGCGCCGAAAAACTGTTTTTT. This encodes CASSLRVRQGAEKLFF.

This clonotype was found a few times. Here the CDR3 DNA reads TGCGCCAGCGCCAGCCGGAGCCCATTTTACAATGAGCAGTTCTTC. Its translation: CASASRSPFYNEQFF. The chain employs TRBV5-1 and TRBJ2-1; unclear D gene. The CDR3 loop spans 15 amino acids. Germline V CDR1 and CDR2: SGHRS, YFSETQ. V was cut by 7 bases and J by 4 bases, with 18 bases left in between. Variable domain in full (rest from reference TRBV5-1 and TRBJ2-1): KAGVTQTPRYLIKTRGQQVTLSCSPISGHRSVSWYQQTPGQGLQFLFEYFSETQRNKGNFPGRFSGRQFSNSRSEMNVSTLELGDSALYLCASASRSPFYNEQFFGPGTRLTVL.

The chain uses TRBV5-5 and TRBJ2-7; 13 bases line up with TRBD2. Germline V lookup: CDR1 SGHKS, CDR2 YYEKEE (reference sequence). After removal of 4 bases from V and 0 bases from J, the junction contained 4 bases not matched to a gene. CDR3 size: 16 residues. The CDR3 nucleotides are TGTGCCAGCAGCGGGACTAGCGGGGAAACCTCCTACGAGCAGTACTTC. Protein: CASSGTSGETSYEQYF.

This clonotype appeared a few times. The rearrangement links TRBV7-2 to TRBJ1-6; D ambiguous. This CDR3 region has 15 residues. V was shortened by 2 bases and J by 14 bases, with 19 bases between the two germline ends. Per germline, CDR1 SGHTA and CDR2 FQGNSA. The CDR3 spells CASSLRGTTIWALHF. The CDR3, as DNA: TGTGCCAGCAGCTTACGTGGCACCACAATTTGGGCCCTCCACTTT.

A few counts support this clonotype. CDR3 residues: CASSYYRGSTEAFF. The CDR3 DNA sequence: TGTGCCAGCAGTTACTACAGGGGGTCCACTGAAGCTTTCTTT. The chain carries TRBV6-5 and TRBJ1-1; 8 bases line up with TRBD1. V trimming: 1 base; J trimming: 4 bases; junction bases outside the gene matches: 2. The CDR3 length is 14 residues. The V gene's germline CDR1 is MNHEY and CDR2 SVGAGI.

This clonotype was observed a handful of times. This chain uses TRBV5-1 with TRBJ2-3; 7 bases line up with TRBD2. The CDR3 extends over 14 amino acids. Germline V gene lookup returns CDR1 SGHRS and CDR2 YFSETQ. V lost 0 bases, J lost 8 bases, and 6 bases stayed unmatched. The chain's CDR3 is CASSLERGQGTQYF. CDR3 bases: TGCGCCAGCAGCTTGGAGCGGGGCCAGGGTACGCAGTATTTT.

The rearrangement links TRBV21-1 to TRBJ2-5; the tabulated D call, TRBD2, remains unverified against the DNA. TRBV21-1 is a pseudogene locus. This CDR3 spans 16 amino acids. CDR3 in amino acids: CASSKSRGLAGETQYF. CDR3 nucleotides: TGTGCCAGCAGCAAAAGTCGAGGACTAGCTGGGGAGACCCAGTACTTC.

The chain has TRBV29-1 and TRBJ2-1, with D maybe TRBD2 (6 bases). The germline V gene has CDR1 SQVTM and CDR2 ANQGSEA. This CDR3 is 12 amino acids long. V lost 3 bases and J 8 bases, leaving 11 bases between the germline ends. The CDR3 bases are TGCAGCGTTGATAGCTCGGGGGATGAGCAGTTCTTC. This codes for CSVDSSGDEQFF.

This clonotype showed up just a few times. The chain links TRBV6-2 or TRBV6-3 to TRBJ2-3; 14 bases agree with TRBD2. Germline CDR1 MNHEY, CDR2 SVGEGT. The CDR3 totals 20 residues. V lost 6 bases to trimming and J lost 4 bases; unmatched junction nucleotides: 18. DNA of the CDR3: TGTGCCAGCAGCCCCTCCCACTTATTGACTAGCGGGAGGGAGCCAGATACGCAGTATTTT. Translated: CASSPSHLLTSGREPDTQYF.

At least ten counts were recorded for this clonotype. The CDR3 is CASRTGISTDTQYF. The CDR3 DNA reads as TGTGCCAGCAGAACAGGGATCAGCACAGATACGCAGTATTTT. The chain joins TRBV14 to TRBJ2-3; D possibly corresponds to TRBD1 (6 bases). There are 14 residues in the CDR3. Germline assignment: CDR1 SGHDN and CDR2 FVKESK. Trimming removed 6 bases at V and 0 bases at J, with 10 bases between.

CDR3 region: CASRGSPSYEQYF. CDR3 nucleotides: TGTGCCAGCCGGGGCTCGCCCTCCTACGAGCAGTACTTC. V is TRBV12-3 or TRBV12-4 and J is TRBJ2-7, with D perhaps assigned TRBD1 or TRBD2 (5 bases each). The CDR3 extends over 13 amino acids. Between the trimmed V and J ends, which lost 8 bases and 0 bases, there was a span of 11 bases.

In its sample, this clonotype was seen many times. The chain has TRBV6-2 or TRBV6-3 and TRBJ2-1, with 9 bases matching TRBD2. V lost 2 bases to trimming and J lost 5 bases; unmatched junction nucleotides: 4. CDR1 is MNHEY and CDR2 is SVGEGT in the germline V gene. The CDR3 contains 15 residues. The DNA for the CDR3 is TGTGCCAGCAGTTACATCAGCGGGGGGAACAATGAGCAGTTCTTC. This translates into CASSYISGGNNEQFF.

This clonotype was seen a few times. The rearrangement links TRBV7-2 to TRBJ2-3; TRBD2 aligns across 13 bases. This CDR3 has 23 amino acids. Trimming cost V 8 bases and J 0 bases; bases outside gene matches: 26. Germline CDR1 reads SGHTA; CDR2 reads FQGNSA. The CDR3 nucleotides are TGTGCCAGCGTAAAACTAGCGGGAGGGCCCTCGACAGTGAAAGAGTCTAGCACAGATACGCAGTATTTT. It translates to CASVKLAGGPSTVKESSTDTQYF.

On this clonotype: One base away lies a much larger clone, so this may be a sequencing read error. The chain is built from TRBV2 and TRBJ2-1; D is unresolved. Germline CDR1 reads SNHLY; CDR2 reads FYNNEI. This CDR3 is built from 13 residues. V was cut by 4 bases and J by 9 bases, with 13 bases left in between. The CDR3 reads CASSVTRRAEQFF. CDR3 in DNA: TGTGCCAGCAGTGTAACAAGACGCGCTGAGCAGTTCTTC.

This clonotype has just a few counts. The CDR3 region has the DNA TGTGCCAGCAGCCCGCGGCGAGCTAACCAAGAGACCCAGTACTTC. It is translated as CASSPRRANQETQYF. The chain carries TRBV7-9 and TRBJ2-5, with D unresolved. V was clipped by 5 bases and J by 0 bases, with 13 bases between them. The CDR3 contains 15 residues. CDR1 and CDR2 (germline): SEHNR, FQNEAQ (reference sequence).

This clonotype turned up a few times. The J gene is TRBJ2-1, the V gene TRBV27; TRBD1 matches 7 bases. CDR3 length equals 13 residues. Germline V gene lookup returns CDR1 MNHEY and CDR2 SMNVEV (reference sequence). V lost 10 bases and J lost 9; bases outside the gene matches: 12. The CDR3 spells CAILGKGAGEQFF. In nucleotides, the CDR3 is TGTGCCATCCTCGGGAAGGGGGCTGGTGAGCAGTTCTTC.

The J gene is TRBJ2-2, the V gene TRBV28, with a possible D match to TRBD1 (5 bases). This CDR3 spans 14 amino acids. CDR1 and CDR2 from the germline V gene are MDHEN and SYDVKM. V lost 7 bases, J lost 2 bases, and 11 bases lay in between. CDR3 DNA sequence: TGTGCCAGCACCCTAGGGGTAAACACCGGGGAGCTGTTTTTT. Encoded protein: CASTLGVNTGELFF. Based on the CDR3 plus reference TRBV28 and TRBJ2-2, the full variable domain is DVKVTQSSRYLVKRTGEKVFLECVQDMDHENMFWYRQDPGLGLRLIYFSYDVKMKEKGDIPEGYSVSREKKERFSLILESASTNQTSMYLCASTLGVNTGELFFGEGSRLTVL.